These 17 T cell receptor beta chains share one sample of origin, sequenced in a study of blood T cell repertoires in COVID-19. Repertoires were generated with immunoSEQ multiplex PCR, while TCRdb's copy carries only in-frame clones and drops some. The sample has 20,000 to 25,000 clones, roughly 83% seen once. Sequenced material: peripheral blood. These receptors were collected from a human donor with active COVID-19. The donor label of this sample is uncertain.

The CDR3 region is CASSIEGGGWNEQFF. CDR3 sequence (DNA): TGTGCCAGTAGTATTGAAGGCGGGGGGTGGAATGAGCAGTTCTTC. V and J are TRBV19 and TRBJ2-1, with TRBD2 matching 8 bases. The germline V gene has CDR1 LNHDA and CDR2 SQIVND (reference sequence). The CDR3 length is 15 residues. V dropped 3 bases and J dropped 7; count of bases not matched to a gene: 8.

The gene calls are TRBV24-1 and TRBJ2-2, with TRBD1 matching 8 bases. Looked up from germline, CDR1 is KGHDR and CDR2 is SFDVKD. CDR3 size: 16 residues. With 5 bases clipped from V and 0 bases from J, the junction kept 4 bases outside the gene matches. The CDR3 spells CATSGLTGANTGELFF. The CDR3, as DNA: TGTGCCACCAGTGGTCTGACAGGGGCGAACACCGGGGAGCTGTTTTTT.

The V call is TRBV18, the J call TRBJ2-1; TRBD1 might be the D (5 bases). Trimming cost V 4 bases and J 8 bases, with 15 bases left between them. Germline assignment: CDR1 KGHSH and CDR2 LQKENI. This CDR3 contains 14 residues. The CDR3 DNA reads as TGTGCCAGCTCACGGGGTAGCCAAGGGGATGAGCAGTTCTTC. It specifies CASSRGSQGDEQFF.

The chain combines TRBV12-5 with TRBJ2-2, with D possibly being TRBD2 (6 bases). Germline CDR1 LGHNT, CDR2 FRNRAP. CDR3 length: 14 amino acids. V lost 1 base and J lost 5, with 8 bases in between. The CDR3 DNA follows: TGTGCTAGTGGTTTGGGGAGGGCAACCGGGGAGCTGTTTTTT. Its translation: CASGLGRATGELFF. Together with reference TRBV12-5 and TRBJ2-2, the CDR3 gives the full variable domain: DARVTQTPRHKVTEMGQEVTMRCQPILGHNTVFWYRQTMMQGLELLAYFRNRAPLDDSGMPKDRFSAEMPDATLATLKIQPSEPRDSAVYFCASGLGRATGELFFGEGSRLTVL.

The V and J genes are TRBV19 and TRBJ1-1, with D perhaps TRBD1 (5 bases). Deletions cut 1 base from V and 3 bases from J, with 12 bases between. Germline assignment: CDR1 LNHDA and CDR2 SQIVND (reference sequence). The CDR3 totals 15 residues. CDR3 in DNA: TGTGCCAGTAGTATAGGGCAGGGTGAGGACACTGAAGCTTTCTTT. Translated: CASSIGQGEDTEAFF. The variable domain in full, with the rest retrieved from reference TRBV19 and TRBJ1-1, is DGGITQSPKYLFRKEGQNVTLSCEQNLNHDAMYWYRQDPGQGLRLIYYSQIVNDFQKGDIAEGYSVSREKKESFPLTVTSAQKNPTAFYLCASSIGQGEDTEAFFGQGTRLTVV.

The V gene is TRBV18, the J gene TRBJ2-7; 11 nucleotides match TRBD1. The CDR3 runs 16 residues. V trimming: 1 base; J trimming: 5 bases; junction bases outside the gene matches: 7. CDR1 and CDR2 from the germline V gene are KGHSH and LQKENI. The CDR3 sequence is CASSPRTGGKFDEQYF. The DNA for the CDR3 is TGTGCCAGCTCACCACGGACAGGGGGCAAGTTCGACGAGCAGTACTTC.

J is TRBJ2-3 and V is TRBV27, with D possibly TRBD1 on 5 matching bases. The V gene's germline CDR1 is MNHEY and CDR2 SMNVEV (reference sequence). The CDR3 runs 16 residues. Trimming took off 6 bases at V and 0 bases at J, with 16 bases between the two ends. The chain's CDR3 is CASSPPRGSSTDTQYF. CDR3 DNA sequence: TGTGCCAGCAGCCCCCCTAGGGGTAGTAGCACAGATACGCAGTATTTT.

CDR3 sequence (DNA): TGTGCCAGCAGTCCGAGGGGGCTGGGAGAGACCCAGTACTTC. Protein: CASSPRGLGETQYF. This chain joins TRBV6-5 and TRBJ2-5; 7 bases fit TRBD1. Germline V lookup: CDR1 MNHEY, CDR2 SVGAGI. The V gene end was trimmed by 5 bases and the J gene end by 4 bases; junction bases not matched to a gene: 7. CDR3 length: 14 amino acids.

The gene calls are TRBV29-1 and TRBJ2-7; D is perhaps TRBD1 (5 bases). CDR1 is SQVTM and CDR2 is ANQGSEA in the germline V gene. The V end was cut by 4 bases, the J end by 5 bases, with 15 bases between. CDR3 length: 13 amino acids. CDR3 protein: CSVVSISGNEQYF. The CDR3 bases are TGCAGCGTTGTGAGCATCTCAGGGAACGAGCAGTACTTC.

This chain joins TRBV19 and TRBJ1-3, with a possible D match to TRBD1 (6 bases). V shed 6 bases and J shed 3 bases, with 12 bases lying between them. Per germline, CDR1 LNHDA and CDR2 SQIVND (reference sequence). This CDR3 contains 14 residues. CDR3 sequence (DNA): TGTGCCAGTAGAGTCGGGACATATGGAAACACCATATATTTT. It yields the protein CASRVGTYGNTIYF.

This CDR3 is CASRRQALLYF. CDR3 coding DNA: TGTGCCAGCAGGAGACAGGCCCTCCTCTACTTC. The rearrangement uses TRBV2 and TRBJ2-4, with D possibly TRBD1 on 6 matching bases. The CDR3 length is 11 residues. The V gene lost 6 bases and the J gene lost 16 bases, with 16 bases spanning the gap. Germline V gene lookup returns CDR1 SNHLY and CDR2 FYNNEI.

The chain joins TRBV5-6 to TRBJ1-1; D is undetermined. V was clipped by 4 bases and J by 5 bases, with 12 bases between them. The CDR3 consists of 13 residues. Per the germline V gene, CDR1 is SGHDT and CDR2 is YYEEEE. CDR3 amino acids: CASSRSPRTEAFF. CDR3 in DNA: TGTGCCAGCAGCCGCTCGCCTCGGACTGAAGCTTTCTTT.

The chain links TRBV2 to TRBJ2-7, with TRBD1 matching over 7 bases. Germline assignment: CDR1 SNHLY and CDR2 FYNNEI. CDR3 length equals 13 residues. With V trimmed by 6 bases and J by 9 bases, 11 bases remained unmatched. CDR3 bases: TGTGCCAGCAGGATTAATAGACAGGGCCCGCAGTACTTC. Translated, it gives CASRINRQGPQYF.

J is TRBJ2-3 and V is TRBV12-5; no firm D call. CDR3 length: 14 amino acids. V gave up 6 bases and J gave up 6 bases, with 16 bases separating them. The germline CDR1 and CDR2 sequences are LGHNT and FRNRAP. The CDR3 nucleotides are TGTGCTAGTGGGCCTACTATACGAACGGATACGCAGTATTTT. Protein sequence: CASGPTIRTDTQYF.

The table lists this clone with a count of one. The CDR3 region has the DNA TGTGCCAGCAGTTCGTGGCTCAGCTCCTACAATGAGCAGTTCTTC. Residues: CASSSWLSSYNEQFF. J is TRBJ2-1 and V is TRBV6-2 or TRBV6-3; no firm D call. CDR3 length: 15 residues. V was shortened by 4 bases and J by 0 bases, with 10 bases between the two germline ends. Germline V gene data show CDR1 as MNHEY and CDR2 as SVGEGT.

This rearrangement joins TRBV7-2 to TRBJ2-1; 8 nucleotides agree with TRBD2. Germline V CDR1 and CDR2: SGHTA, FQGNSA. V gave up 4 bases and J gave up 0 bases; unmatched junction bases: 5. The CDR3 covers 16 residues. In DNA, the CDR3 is TGTGCCAGCAGCTCACGGAGCGGGGGCTCCTACAATGAGCAGTTCTTC. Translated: CASSSRSGGSYNEQFF.

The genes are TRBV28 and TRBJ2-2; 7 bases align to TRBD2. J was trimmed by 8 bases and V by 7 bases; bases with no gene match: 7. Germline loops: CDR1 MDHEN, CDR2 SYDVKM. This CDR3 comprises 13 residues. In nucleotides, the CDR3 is TGTGCCAGCACGCGGGAGCTGAGAGGGGAGCTGTTTTTT. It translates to CASTRELRGELFF.